This TCR beta chain was observed in a study of control samples from healthy donors and cancer patients. In its sample, this clone was seen once. Produced via immunoSEQ multiplex PCR; TCRdb's table is partial and in-frame only. The table records about 94,000 clones, 90% of them present only once. Germline V gene lookup returns CDR1 LGHNA and CDR2 YNFKEQ. V lost 0 bases and J 4 bases, leaving 10 bases between the germline ends. The CDR3 has 15 residues. The TCR comes from a woman aged 18-29 years in good health. Sequencing was performed on blood. This chain connects TRBV4-2 to TRBJ2-1; no firm D call. CDR3 sequence reads: CASSQDLSLYNEQFF. CDR3 coding DNA: TGTGCCAGCAGCCAAGATCTGAGTCTGTACAATGAGCAGTTCTTC.